A single sample gave rise to the 2 T cell receptor beta chains below, sequenced in a study of OX40 agonist ivuxolimab in advanced cancers. TCRdb keeps only in-frame clones here, not all; method: immunoSEQ multiplex PCR. The table shows tens of thousands of clones, with around 91% occurring only once. The specimen was CD4+ or CD8+ T cells sorted from blood, collected in a trial of the OX40 agonist ivuxolimab. The receptors were sampled from an adult with an advanced solid tumor such as melanoma, head and neck, liver or kidney cancer.

V and J are TRBV5-6 and TRBJ2-3, with 10 bases fitting TRBD2. Germline CDR1 and CDR2: SGHDT and YYEEEE. This CDR3 comprises 15 residues. J lost 6 bases, V lost 4 bases, and 8 bases had no gene match. CDR3 sequence reads: CASSPRAGGLDTQYF. Written as DNA, the CDR3 is TGTGCCAGCAGCCCCAGAGCGGGAGGGTTGGATACGCAGTATTTT.

This clone is a singleton in its sample. The CDR3 nucleotides are TGTGCCAGTAAAACCGGGACTAGGGGCACCGGGGAGCTGTTTTTT. Its protein product is CASKTGTRGTGELFF. The rearrangement uses TRBV19 and TRBJ2-2, with 8 bases fitting TRBD2. CDR1 is LNHDA and CDR2 is SQIVND in the germline V gene (reference sequence). Germline trimming cut 7 bases from V and 4 bases from J; bases unmatched to any gene: 8. CDR3 length: 15 residues.